A selection of T cell receptor beta chains follows, all from one sample in a study of blood T cell repertoires in COVID-19. Only in-frame clones appear in the TCRdb table, and some are missing; sequencing was by immunoSEQ multiplex PCR. This sample has some 300,000 clones, with approximately 86% found just once. Sequencing was performed on PBMCs or T cells enriched from blood (not recorded which). The origin of the receptors is a young woman who had recovered from COVID-19. Each CDR3 is given with its conserved first and last residue. D genes are given only for firm matches. Rows give clone size only sometimes, using once, few, many, or a class for an expanded clone.

CDR3nt: TGTGCCAGCACTCCTAACGACAGCAGAGTCAAAAACATTCAGTACTTC; CDR3aa: CASTPNDSRVKNIQYF; d_gene: NA; abundance: once; j_gene: TRBJ2-4; v_gene: TRBV14
CDR3nt: TGTGCCAGTAGTATCATGGGACAAGGGTCGTCAGAGCAGTTCTTC; CDR3aa: CASSIMGQGSSEQFF; d_gene: NA; abundance: NA; j_gene: TRBJ2-1; v_gene: TRBV19
CDR3nt: TGTGCCAGCAGCGTAGCCACAGGGGGAAATTCACCCCTCCACTTT; CDR3aa: CASSVATGGNSPLHF; d_gene: TRBD1; abundance: NA; j_gene: TRBJ1-6; v_gene: TRBV9
CDR3nt: TGTGCCAGCAGTATACAGGGGAGGAGCAATCAGCCCCAGCATTTT; CDR3aa: CASSIQGRSNQPQHF; d_gene: TRBD1; abundance: NA; j_gene: TRBJ1-5; v_gene: TRBV28
CDR3nt: TGTGCCAGCAGCTTAGGAGGGACTTATCAAGATACGCAGTATTTT; CDR3aa: CASSLGGTYQDTQYF; d_gene: NA; abundance: NA; j_gene: TRBJ2-3; v_gene: TRBV7-8
CDR3nt: TGTGCCAGCAGCTACGGACTACCTGACACAGATACGCAGTATTTT; CDR3aa: CASSYGLPDTDTQYF; d_gene: NA; abundance: NA; j_gene: TRBJ2-3; v_gene: TRBV11-3
CDR3nt: TGCAGCGTTGCCCGGGACAGGGGGGGCTATGGCTACACCTTC; CDR3aa: CSVARDRGGYGYTF; d_gene: TRBD1; abundance: NA; j_gene: TRBJ1-2; v_gene: TRBV29-1
CDR3nt: TGTGCCAGCAGCGCCCGAGAGGGGGAGTACGAGCAGTACTTC; CDR3aa: CASSAREGEYEQYF; d_gene: NA; abundance: NA; j_gene: TRBJ2-7; v_gene: TRBV6-5
CDR3nt: TGTGCCAGTAGTAAGGGGGTAGGTAGCACAGATACGCAGTATTTT; CDR3aa: CASSKGVGSTDTQYF; d_gene: NA; abundance: NA; j_gene: TRBJ2-3; v_gene: TRBV19
CDR3nt: TGTGCCAGCAGTTACTCGAGGACTTTTGTGGGGAGCTCCTACGAGCAGTACTTC; CDR3aa: CASSYSRTFVGSSYEQYF; d_gene: NA; abundance: NA; j_gene: TRBJ2-7; v_gene: TRBV6-2/TRBV6-3
CDR3nt: TGTGCCAGCAGTCTCAGCCGACTAGCGTTCACCGGGGAGCTGTTTTTT; CDR3aa: CASSLSRLAFTGELFF; d_gene: TRBD2; abundance: few; j_gene: TRBJ2-2; v_gene: TRBV25-1
CDR3nt: TGTGCCAGCAGCGCCCGTGGGGGGGGTACAACTAATGAAAAACTGTTTTTT; CDR3aa: CASSARGGGTTNEKLFF; d_gene: NA; abundance: NA; j_gene: TRBJ1-4; v_gene: TRBV9
CDR3nt: TGCGCCAGCGCGACACTTCAGGGGGCTAACAGGAGCTCCTACAATGAGCAGTTCTTC; CDR3aa: CASATLQGANRSSYNEQFF; d_gene: TRBD1; abundance: NA; j_gene: TRBJ2-1; v_gene: TRBV23-1
CDR3nt: TGTGCCAGTAGTCTCCGGCGACAGCTCCCTACAGATACGCAGTATTTT; CDR3aa: CASSLRRQLPTDTQYF; d_gene: NA; abundance: NA; j_gene: TRBJ2-3; v_gene: TRBV19
CDR3nt: TGTGCCAGCAGCCCGGGACTAGCGGGATCAACCGTCTCCTACAATGAGCAGTTCTTC; CDR3aa: CASSPGLAGSTVSYNEQFF; d_gene: TRBD2; abundance: NA; j_gene: TRBJ2-1; v_gene: TRBV7-8
CDR3nt: TGTGCCAGCAGTCGGGCAGGGGGAGGCACTGAAGCTTTCTTT; CDR3aa: CASSRAGGGTEAFF; d_gene: TRBD1; abundance: NA; j_gene: TRBJ1-1; v_gene: TRBV27
CDR3nt: TGCAGCGTATTAGGGGACAGGGAGGTTTTTGCTTTCTTT; CDR3aa: CSVLGDREVFAFF; d_gene: TRBD1; abundance: once; j_gene: TRBJ1-1; v_gene: TRBV29-1
CDR3nt: TGCGCCAGCAGCTTGAGGCCCCAGGGAACTAATGAAAAACTGTTTTTT; CDR3aa: CASSLRPQGTNEKLFF; d_gene: NA; abundance: NA; j_gene: TRBJ1-4; v_gene: TRBV5-1
CDR3nt: TGTGCCATCGGGACAGGGGTGGCTGGCTACACCTTC; CDR3aa: CAIGTGVAGYTF; d_gene: TRBD1; abundance: NA; j_gene: TRBJ1-2; v_gene: TRBV10-3
CDR3nt: TGTGCCACCAGCAGAGGGGGGCCCGGCAATGAGCAGTTCTTC; CDR3aa: CATSRGGPGNEQFF; d_gene: NA; abundance: NA; j_gene: TRBJ2-1; v_gene: TRBV15
CDR3nt: TGTGCCTGGAGTTGGGCAGGCAATCAGCCCCAGCATTTT; CDR3aa: CAWSWAGNQPQHF; d_gene: NA; abundance: NA; j_gene: TRBJ1-5; v_gene: TRBV30
CDR3nt: TGTGCCAGTACGGACAGGCTACAGTATGGTACGCAGTATTTT; CDR3aa: CASTDRLQYGTQYF; d_gene: TRBD1; abundance: NA; j_gene: TRBJ2-3; v_gene: TRBV28
CDR3nt: TGCGCCAGCAGCTTGATAGAGAACACCGGGGAGCTGTTTTTT; CDR3aa: CASSLIENTGELFF; d_gene: NA; abundance: once; j_gene: TRBJ2-2; v_gene: TRBV5-1
CDR3nt: TGTGCCAGCTCACCACGACAGTACAATGAGCAGTTCTTC; CDR3aa: CASSPRQYNEQFF; d_gene: NA; abundance: NA; j_gene: TRBJ2-1; v_gene: TRBV18
CDR3nt: TGTGCCAGCAGTGAAAAGACAGGGGCCTCCCACAACGAATTC; CDR3aa: CASSEKTGASHNEF; d_gene: TRBD1; abundance: NA; j_gene: TRBJ2-4; v_gene: TRBV2
CDR3nt: TGTGCCAGCAGCTACGACAGGGGGCTTGGGGAAGCTTTCTTT; CDR3aa: CASSYDRGLGEAFF; d_gene: TRBD1; abundance: NA; j_gene: TRBJ1-1; v_gene: TRBV5-6
CDR3nt: TGTGCCAGCAGCGAATCTAGACTAGGCCAAGAGACCCAGTACTTC; CDR3aa: CASSESRLGQETQYF; d_gene: NA; abundance: NA; j_gene: TRBJ2-5; v_gene: TRBV16
CDR3nt: TGTGCCAGTAGCATCCCCCCCAGCGAGCAGTACTTC; CDR3aa: CASSIPPSEQYF; d_gene: NA; abundance: NA; j_gene: TRBJ2-7; v_gene: TRBV19
CDR3nt: TGTGCCAGCAGCTTACCGGGGGGGTCCTACAATGAGCAGTTCTTC; CDR3aa: CASSLPGGSYNEQFF; d_gene: TRBD2; abundance: NA; j_gene: TRBJ2-1; v_gene: TRBV7-9
CDR3nt: TGTGCCAGCAGCTTGGGGCAGGGGATTTATGGCTACACCTTC; CDR3aa: CASSLGQGIYGYTF; d_gene: NA; abundance: few; j_gene: TRBJ1-2; v_gene: TRBV7-8
CDR3nt: TGTGCCAGCAGCCAAACTAGCGGGAGATATGGTGAGCAGTTCTTC; CDR3aa: CASSQTSGRYGEQFF; d_gene: TRBD2; abundance: NA; j_gene: TRBJ2-1; v_gene: TRBV4-2
CDR3nt: TGTGCCAGCAGCGCCCGACAGGGAGGTTACTATGGCTACACCTTC; CDR3aa: CASSARQGGYYGYTF; d_gene: TRBD1; abundance: NA; j_gene: TRBJ1-2; v_gene: TRBV5-4
CDR3nt: TGTGCCAGCAGTTACTCGGCGGGGAACACTGAAGCTTTCTTT; CDR3aa: CASSYSAGNTEAFF; d_gene: NA; abundance: NA; j_gene: TRBJ1-1; v_gene: TRBV6-5
CDR3nt: TGTGCCAGCAGTGAACCTACGACAGGGACAACGGGCTACACCTTC; CDR3aa: CASSEPTTGTTGYTF; d_gene: TRBD1; abundance: NA; j_gene: TRBJ1-2; v_gene: TRBV6-1
CDR3nt: TGTGCCAGCAGCTTTGGACAGGGTAGTAGCAATGAGCAGTTCTTC; CDR3aa: CASSFGQGSSNEQFF; d_gene: TRBD1; abundance: NA; j_gene: TRBJ2-1; v_gene: TRBV11-2
CDR3nt: TGTGCCAGCAGCGTAGAGATCCTTCCGGCAGGGCGCACCGGGGAGCTGTTTTTT; CDR3aa: CASSVEILPAGRTGELFF; d_gene: NA; abundance: NA; j_gene: TRBJ2-2; v_gene: TRBV9
CDR3nt: TGTGCCAGCAGCTTAGAGGTAGCGGGGATCACAGATACGCAGTATTTT; CDR3aa: CASSLEVAGITDTQYF; d_gene: TRBD2; abundance: NA; j_gene: TRBJ2-3; v_gene: TRBV7-2
CDR3nt: TGTGCCACCGCCCATGGTCCAGGGAAGGTGGAGCAGTTCTTC; CDR3aa: CATAHGPGKVEQFF; d_gene: NA; abundance: NA; j_gene: TRBJ2-1; v_gene: TRBV7-3
CDR3nt: TGCGCCAGCAGCTTCGGACAGGGGGCGCCGAATGTGCTGTTTTTT; CDR3aa: CASSFGQGAPNVLFF; d_gene: TRBD1; abundance: NA; j_gene: TRBJ2-2; v_gene: TRBV5-1
CDR3nt: TGTGCCAGCAGTCAAACCCCAACCCCCACTAGCGAGGGCACAGATACGCAGTATTTT; CDR3aa: CASSQTPTPTSEGTDTQYF; d_gene: TRBD2; abundance: NA; j_gene: TRBJ2-3; v_gene: TRBV27
CDR3nt: TGTGCCAGCAGCTCAATGACAGGGGAGGGAGAGACCCAGTACTTC; CDR3aa: CASSSMTGEGETQYF; d_gene: NA; abundance: NA; j_gene: TRBJ2-5; v_gene: TRBV7-6
CDR3nt: TGCGCCAGCAACACCGATAGCGAGCGAGATACGCAGTATTTT; CDR3aa: CASNTDSERDTQYF; d_gene: NA; abundance: NA; j_gene: TRBJ2-3; v_gene: TRBV5-1
CDR3nt: TGTGCCAGCAGCCAGGGTAGGTGTGGTGCAAAATCGGGGTCGAGAACTGAAGCTTTCTTT; CDR3aa: CASSQGRCGAKSGSRTEAFF; d_gene: NA; abundance: NA; j_gene: TRBJ1-1; v_gene: TRBV3-1/TRBV3-2
CDR3nt: TGCGCCAGCAGTCAACCCGCACACAGGGGTTGGACTGAAGCTTTCTTT; CDR3aa: CASSQPAHRGWTEAFF; d_gene: TRBD1; abundance: NA; j_gene: TRBJ1-1; v_gene: TRBV23-1
CDR3nt: TGTGCCAGCACGCTATGGGGACAGGCTGTTACTGAAGCTTTCTTT; CDR3aa: CASTLWGQAVTEAFF; d_gene: TRBD1; abundance: NA; j_gene: TRBJ1-1; v_gene: TRBV28
CDR3nt: TGCGCCAGCACCCCGGCACTGGTCGGGTTACAGTTCTTC; CDR3aa: CASTPALVGLQFF; d_gene: NA; abundance: once; j_gene: TRBJ2-1; v_gene: TRBV5-1
CDR3nt: TGTGCCAGCTTGAGGGCGGCGCCAAAAGAGACCCAGTACTTC; CDR3aa: CASLRAAPKETQYF; d_gene: NA; abundance: NA; j_gene: TRBJ2-5; v_gene: TRBV6-5
CDR3nt: TGTGCCACCAGCAGCGTGCCCGGACAGGGGGTTGGAGGTCAGCCCCAGCATTTT; CDR3aa: CATSSVPGQGVGGQPQHF; d_gene: TRBD1; abundance: NA; j_gene: TRBJ1-5; v_gene: TRBV15